The 17 T cell receptor beta chains below come from one sample, sequenced in a study of T and B cells in COVID-19 patients. From blood, 250-500 ng of genomic DNA served as TRB template. Multiplex PCR with BIOMED2 TRB-A/B primer pools amplified TRB rearrangements. TCRdb re-analysed the multiplex PCR reads in MiXCR, keeping a single row per CDR3 protein. The sample lists fewer than 8,500 distinct CDR3 sequences; approximately 24% were seen once. The specimen sequenced was blood. The receptor set was obtained from a human donor with active COVID-19.

Relative to its sample, this clonotype is medium-sized. V gene TRBV12-3 or TRBV12-4 combines with J gene TRBJ2-2, with 8 bases that match TRBD1. The CDR3 covers 14 residues. The junction had 3 bases not matched to a gene; V was cut back by 7 bases and J by 2 bases. CDR3 amino acids: CASTGQGNTGELFF. The CDR3 DNA sequence: TGTGCCAGCACCGGACAGGGCAACACCGGGGAGCTGTTTTTT.

This rearrangement joins TRBV6-5 to TRBJ1-2; a weak D match, TRBD1 (5 bases). In germline, CDR1 is MNHEY, CDR2 SVGAGI. The CDR3 totals 15 residues. V lost 8 bases and J 4 bases, leaving 20 bases between the germline ends. CDR3 nucleotide sequence: TGTGCCAGCCATGAGACGGGGGTAGACCTCTATGGCTACACCTTC. Amino acids: CASHETGVDLYGYTF.

The rearrangement joins TRBV5-4 to TRBJ1-1; D might be TRBD1 (6 bases). The V end was cut by 3 bases, the J end by 0 bases, with 15 bases between. The CDR3 is made up of 16 amino acids. Germline lookup yields CDR1 SGHNT and CDR2 YYREEE (reference sequence). The CDR3 bases are TGTGCCAGCAGCTCCCAGCGGACAGACATGAACACTGAAGCTTTCTTT. Protein: CASSSQRTDMNTEAFF.

This clonotype was observed a handful of times. The chain is built from TRBV6-6 and TRBJ1-2; 7 bases are shared with TRBD1. This CDR3 is built from 14 residues. Germline CDR1 reads MNHNY; CDR2 reads SVGAGI (reference sequence). Trimming cost V 6 bases and J 3 bases; bases outside gene matches: 7. CDR3 in amino acids: CASSPGTAHYGYTF. CDR3 sequence (DNA): TGTGCCAGCAGCCCCGGGACAGCCCACTATGGCTACACCTTC.

In this sample, this clonotype turned up many times. The rearrangement links TRBV30 to TRBJ2-1, with TRBD1 identical over 10 bases. CDR3 size: 14 residues. Germline trimming cut 1 base from V and 6 bases from J; bases unmatched to any gene: 3. Germline CDR1 is GTSNPN and CDR2 is SVGIG (reference sequence). In DNA, the CDR3 is TGTGCCTGGAGTGAGACAGGGGGCTTCAATGAGCAGTTCTTC. Translation: CAWSETGGFNEQFF.

The V gene is TRBV20-1, the J gene TRBJ2-1, with no clear D. Germline V CDR1 and CDR2: DFQATT, SNEGSKA (reference sequence). There are 14 residues in the CDR3. V shed 4 bases and J shed 8 bases, with 18 bases lying between them. CDR3 sequence: CSAKPPAQDYEQFF. The CDR3 bases are TGCAGTGCTAAACCACCTGCTCAAGACTATGAGCAGTTCTTC.

The gene calls are TRBV29-1 and TRBJ2-1; TRBD2 aligns across 14 bases. The length of the CDR3 is 17 residues. Trimming at V came to 3 bases and at J to 9 bases, leaving 13 bases not matched to a gene. The germline CDR1 and CDR2 sequences are SQVTM and ANQGSEA. CDR3 nucleotide sequence: TGCAGCGTTGACCTAAGAGGACTAGCGGGAGGAGGTAGTGAGCAGTTCTTC. Translated: CSVDLRGLAGGGSEQFF.

This rearrangement joins TRBV20-1 to TRBJ2-1; 13 nucleotides match TRBD2. V lost 5 bases, J lost 9 bases, and 7 bases stayed unmatched. The CDR3 runs to 14 residues. Germline CDR1 and CDR2: DFQATT and SNEGSKA (reference sequence). The CDR3 DNA is TGCAGTGCTGTGACTAGCGGGGGGTTTGGTGAGCAGTTCTTC. The encoded protein is CSAVTSGGFGEQFF.

This clonotype was seen a handful of times. J is TRBJ2-7 and V is TRBV6-5; 7 nucleotides agree with TRBD2. Germline trimming cut 2 bases from V and 7 bases from J; bases unmatched to any gene: 14. Per germline, CDR1 MNHEY and CDR2 SVGAGI. The CDR3 is 16 amino acids. For the CDR3, the DNA is TGTGCCAGCAGTTACGCATCAGGAGGGCGGCGGGGGGAGCAGTACTTC. As protein: CASSYASGGRRGEQYF.

This clonotype has just a few counts. The chain carries TRBV7-9 and TRBJ2-5, with TRBD2 matching over 9 bases. CDR1 and CDR2 from the germline V gene are SEHNR and FQNEAQ (reference sequence). Unmatched junction bases numbered 16, after V lost 4 bases and J lost 4 bases. The CDR3 extends over 18 amino acids. The CDR3 region is CASSSRGLAGPGGETQYF. In DNA, the CDR3 is TGTGCCAGCAGCTCCCGCGGGCTAGCGGGACCAGGTGGAGAGACCCAGTACTTC.

This clonotype was seen many times. The rearrangement uses TRBV7-2 and TRBJ2-2; D gene uncertain. CDR3 length equals 16 residues. CDR1 and CDR2 from the germline V gene are SGHTA and FQGNSA. V was trimmed by 0 bases and J by 2 bases, leaving 10 bases between them. The CDR3 nucleotides read TGTGCCAGCAGCTTAGCGCCGTCTTTCAACACCGGGGAGCTGTTTTTT. Translation: CASSLAPSFNTGELFF.

Comments on this clonotype: A read error may explain this, as a much larger clone is one base away. The chain uses TRBV6-4 and TRBJ2-7, with 9 bases fitting TRBD2. The CDR3 runs to 15 residues. Germline-derived CDR1 and CDR2 are MRHNA and SNTAGT. V gave up 6 bases and J gave up 7 bases; unmatched junction bases: 13. The CDR3 bases are TGTGCCAGCAGCAGTCTAGCGGGAACCTACAATGAGCAGTACTTC. This encodes CASSSLAGTYNEQYF.

The chain couples TRBV28 to TRBJ1-1, with D possibly matching TRBD1 (5 bases). Germline V gene lookup returns CDR1 MDHEN and CDR2 SYDVKM. The CDR3 is 14 residues long. V was trimmed by 6 bases and J by 5 bases, leaving 16 bases between them. CDR3 region: CASSQGDPRTEAFF. The DNA of the CDR3 is TGTGCCAGCAGCCAGGGAGACCCGAGGACTGAAGCTTTCTTT.

This clonotype has only a few counts. The chain employs TRBV27 and TRBJ1-4; D gene ambiguous. Germline loops: CDR1 MNHEY, CDR2 SMNVEV (reference sequence). Trimming left V 1 base short and J 3 bases short, with 6 bases between. The CDR3 is made up of 14 amino acids. The CDR3 region is CASSLLAPNEKLFF. CDR3 coding DNA: TGTGCCAGCAGTTTATTGGCCCCTAATGAAAAACTGTTTTTT.

By sample share, this clonotype is medium-sized (0.01 to 0.1%). V gene TRBV29-1 combines with J gene TRBJ2-3; D remains ambiguous. Trimming pared 2 bases from V and 0 bases from J, leaving 24 bases between. CDR3 length: 19 residues. CDR1 is SQVTM, CDR2 ANQGSEA, per germline. The CDR3 DNA reads as TGCAGCGTTGAAAATTTTCGGACGGGCCAGCCCTCTAGCACAGATACGCAGTATTTT. It encodes CSVENFRTGQPSSTDTQYF.

This clonotype came up many times. V gene TRBV27 combines with J gene TRBJ1-2; tentative D call: TRBD1 (5 bases). V was shortened by 3 bases and J by 4 bases, with 12 bases between the two germline ends. Germline assignment: CDR1 MNHEY and CDR2 SMNVEV (reference sequence). The CDR3 has 14 amino acids. CDR3 loop: CASSFPGLVYGYTF. For the CDR3, the DNA is TGTGCCAGCAGTTTTCCAGGGTTGGTCTATGGCTACACCTTC.

This clonotype came up a few times. Compared with germline, one end of the junction differs, possibly owing to a read error. The genes are TRBV11-3 and TRBJ2-7; D possibly corresponds to TRBD2 (5 bases). The V gene's germline CDR1 is SGHNT and CDR2 YENEEA. This CDR3 has 19 residues. The CDR3 reads CASSEPQPGEAGSSYEQYF. CDR3 DNA sequence: TGCGCCAGCAGTGAGCCGCAGCCGGGTGAGGCGGGCAGCTCCTACGAGCAGTACTTC.